Following are 5 T cell receptor beta chains from one sample sequenced in a study of OX40 agonist ivuxolimab in advanced cancers. The table came from immunoSEQ multiplex PCR; TCRdb's copy has only in-frame clones and leaves some out. The sample has 53,000 or so clones; around 85% are singletons. Sequencing used CD4+ or CD8+ T cells sorted from blood, obtained in a trial of the OX40 agonist ivuxolimab. All receptors derive from an adult with an advanced solid tumor such as melanoma, head and neck, liver or kidney cancer.

The V call is TRBV6-5, the J call TRBJ1-6, with a tentative D call TRBD1 (5 bases). V lost 0 bases and J 4 bases, leaving 7 bases between the germline ends. Germline CDR1 reads MNHEY; CDR2 reads SVGAGI. The CDR3 is 15 amino acids. CDR3 nucleotide sequence: TGTGCCAGCAGTTACTCGTGGGGGTATAATTCACCCCTCCACTTT. Its protein is CASSYSWGYNSPLHF.

The chain has TRBV4-1 and TRBJ1-5, with 9 bases identical to TRBD1. Germline CDR1 and CDR2: MGHRA and YSYEKL. V shed 6 bases and J 6 bases; nucleotides not matched to a gene: 15. CDR3 length: 17 residues. This CDR3 is CASSQSVARDRAQPQHF. The CDR3 DNA reads TGCGCCAGCAGTCAGTCGGTGGCCCGGGACAGGGCTCAGCCCCAGCATTTT.

The CDR3, as DNA: TGTGCCAGCAGTGAGGGGGGACAGGGGGCGGATACGCAGTATTTT. This sequence encodes CASSEGGQGADTQYF. The chain combines TRBV6-1 with TRBJ2-3, with 12 bases aligning to TRBD1. The CDR3 extends over 15 amino acids. The germline CDR1 and CDR2 sequences are MNHNS and SASEGT. V lost 3 bases and J lost 6; bases outside the gene matches: 4.

V gene TRBV6-6 combines with J gene TRBJ1-5; 8 positions match TRBD1. J gave up 3 bases and V 6 bases, and 7 bases lay outside the gene matches. Germline V gives CDR1 MNHNY, CDR2 SVGAGI (reference sequence). The CDR3 is made up of 15 amino acids. DNA of the CDR3: TGTGCCAGCAGCTCCGGACAGGGCAACAATCAGCCCCAGCATTTT. As protein: CASSSGQGNNQPQHF.

The rearrangement links TRBV11-3 to TRBJ2-5; 11 nucleotides line up with TRBD2. The CDR3 is 14 residues long. The V gene end was trimmed by 3 bases and the J gene end by 3 bases; junction bases not matched to a gene: 0. Germline CDR1 SGHNT, CDR2 YENEEA. The DNA of the CDR3 is TGTGCCAGCAGCTTGGGACTAGCGGAAGAGACCCAGTACTTC. As protein: CASSLGLAEETQYF.